These 20 T cell receptor beta chains share one sample of origin, sequenced in a study of HIV-infected patients and healthy controls. Around 450 ng RNA was reverse transcribed with alpha and beta constant-region primers. Using multiplexing indices, alpha and beta chain libraries were generated apart by chain-specific third strand synthesis. TCRdb recomputed calls from the 5' RACE reads with MiXCR, one row per CDR3 protein. The sample has some 17,000 distinct CDR3 sequences, 9.4% seen once. Whole blood was used without fractionation, so all unsorted peripheral T cells were included. Sequences were obtained from blood. Receptor source: an adult in good health.

This clonotype was seen many times. The gene calls are TRBV12-3 or TRBV12-4 and TRBJ2-2; TRBD2 matches at 11 bases. V gave up 6 bases and J gave up 1 base; unmatched junction bases: 4. This CDR3 region has 16 residues. CDR3 sequence: CASSSGTSGNTGELFF. The CDR3 nucleotides are TGTGCCAGCAGCTCTGGGACTAGCGGGAACACCGGGGAGCTGTTTTTT.

This clonotype occurred many times. The rearrangement joins TRBV11-2 to TRBJ2-7; the match to TRBD2 covers 10 bases. This CDR3 region has 16 residues. Germline values: CDR1 SGHAT, CDR2 FQNNGV. V lost 5 bases, J lost 0 bases, and 7 bases stayed unmatched. The CDR3 nucleotides are TGTGCCAGCAGCCCTATAGCGGGAGGCCCCTCCTACGAGCAGTACTTC. Residues: CASSPIAGGPSYEQYF.

In this sample, this clonotype turned up a few times. This rearrangement joins TRBV6-2 or TRBV6-3 to TRBJ1-1; D is ambiguous. Germline CDR1 and CDR2: MNHEY and SVGEGT. CDR3 length equals 15 residues. With 0 bases removed from V and 4 bases from J, the gap between germline ends came to 12 bases. The CDR3 sequence: CASSYSGRSSTEAFF. The DNA of the CDR3 is TGTGCCAGCAGTTACTCTGGCCGATCTAGCACTGAAGCTTTCTTT.

This clonotype turned up a few times. The J gene is TRBJ2-1, the V gene TRBV12-5, with D perhaps given as TRBD1 or TRBD2 (5 bases each). The germline gives CDR1 LGHNT, CDR2 FRNRAP. V was clipped by 7 bases and J by 12 bases, with 19 bases between them. The CDR3 is 13 residues long. The CDR3 nucleotides read TGTGCTAGTGAACCCCTCGGGGCCCAGGGGCAGTTCTTC. The encoded protein is CASEPLGAQGQFF.

This clonotype has a count of ten or more. The chain carries TRBV29-1 and TRBJ1-1; D unresolved. The CDR3 covers 13 residues. V was shortened by 1 base and J by 7 bases, with 13 bases between the two germline ends. Germline loops: CDR1 SQVTM, CDR2 ANQGSEA. CDR3 in DNA: TGCAGCGTTGAAGTATTGCTAGGGTATGAAGCTTTCTTT. Translation gives CSVEVLLGYEAFF. Variable domain in full (rest from reference TRBV29-1 and TRBJ1-1): SAVISQKPSRDICQRGTSLTIQCQVDSQVTMMFWYRQQPGQSLTLIATANQGSEATYESGFVIDKFPISRPNLTFSTLTVSNMSPEDSSIYLCSVEVLLGYEAFFGQGTRLTVV.

By sample share, this clonotype is medium-sized. This chain links TRBV28 with TRBJ2-7; tentative D call: TRBD2 (7 bases). This CDR3 has 15 residues. CDR1 is MDHEN, CDR2 SYDVKM, per germline. Trimming cost V 2 bases and J 4 bases, with 15 bases left between them. The CDR3 region is CASSLELAGAYEQYF. For the CDR3, the DNA is TGTGCCAGCAGTTTAGAGCTTGCGGGGGCGTACGAGCAGTACTTC. The full variable domain, its missing parts supplied by reference TRBV28 and TRBJ2-7, is DVKVTQSSRYLVKRTGEKVFLECVQDMDHENMFWYRQDPGLGLRLIYFSYDVKMKEKGDIPEGYSVSREKKERFSLILESASTNQTSMYLCASSLELAGAYEQYFGPGTRLTVT.

Details on this clonotype: A much larger clonotype is one base distant, so this may be a read error. CDR3 loop: CATLRGGPQGSQYF. The DNA for the CDR3 is TGTGCCACCCTAAGAGGGGGTCCGCAAGGGTCCCAGTACTTC. The gene calls are TRBV6-5 and TRBJ2-5; D may be TRBD1 (6 bases). The CDR3 covers 14 residues. V dropped 10 bases and J dropped 9 bases, with 24 bases sitting between them. Germline V gene data show CDR1 as MNHEY and CDR2 as SVGAGI.

This clonotype appeared many times. This chain joins TRBV7-2 and TRBJ2-3, with 10 bases matching TRBD2. Germline CDR1 reads SGHTA; CDR2 reads FQGNSA. V lost 5 bases, J lost 2 bases, and 7 bases stayed unmatched. The CDR3 consists of 16 residues. CDR3 in amino acids: CASSTLAGRLTDTQYF. CDR3 nucleotides: TGTGCCAGCAGCACACTAGCGGGACGGCTCACAGATACGCAGTATTTT.

In this sample, this clonotype turned up many times. Here the CDR3 reads CASSFPSTAQETQYF. The CDR3 DNA is TGTGCCAGCAGCTTCCCCTCGACAGCCCAAGAGACCCAGTACTTC. J is TRBJ2-5 and V is TRBV7-8, with D tentatively TRBD1 (5 bases). V lost 3 bases to trimming and J lost 1 base, with 12 bases between them. Germline-derived CDR1 and CDR2 are SGHVS and FQNEAQ. The CDR3 is 15 amino acids.

There are many counts of this clonotype. The genes are TRBV6-1 and TRBJ1-3; tentative D call: TRBD1 (5 bases). V dropped 6 bases and J dropped 1 base, with 7 bases sitting between them. CDR3 length: 13 residues. Per germline, CDR1 MNHNS and CDR2 SASEGT. CDR3 coding DNA: TGTGCCAGCAGCGCAGGGTCTGGAAACACCATATATTTT. Its protein product is CASSAGSGNTIYF.

This clonotype appeared many times. V gene TRBV12-3 or TRBV12-4 combines with J gene TRBJ2-3; 14 bases map to TRBD2. V was clipped by 6 bases and J by 4 bases; unmatched bases: 15. The CDR3 is 19 amino acids. CDR3 sequence: CASRRRAGTSGRLADTQYF. The CDR3 region has the DNA TGTGCCAGCAGGAGACGAGCCGGGACTAGCGGGAGATTGGCAGATACGCAGTATTTT.

This clonotype was detected ten times or more. The V and J genes are TRBV12-3 or TRBV12-4 and TRBJ2-1; D is undetermined. CDR3 length: 14 amino acids. V lost 4 bases to trimming and J lost 6 bases, with 13 bases between them. As DNA, the CDR3 is TGTGCCAGCAGTTACCCCCCGGGCTTCAATGAGCAGTTCTTC. It codes for CASSYPPGFNEQFF.

This clonotype is categorized as medium-sized. The V gene is TRBV6-5, the J gene TRBJ1-5; D is unresolved. There are 15 residues in the CDR3. V was cut by 6 bases and J by 0 bases, with 12 bases left in between. The germline CDR1 and CDR2 sequences are MNHEY and SVGAGI. The CDR3 sequence is CASRIQRHSNQPQHF. CDR3 DNA sequence: TGTGCCAGCAGGATACAGCGTCATAGCAATCAGCCCCAGCATTTT.

This clonotype has ten or more counts. This chain links TRBV15 with TRBJ2-2; 9 positions match TRBD1. Losses at the gene ends were 2 bases for V and 0 bases for J; bases not matched to a gene: 1. Germline CDR1 reads LNHNV; CDR2 reads YYDKDF (reference sequence). There are 16 residues in the CDR3. CDR3 in amino acids: CATSRRTGANTGELFF. DNA for the CDR3: TGTGCCACCAGCAGAAGGACAGGGGCGAACACCGGGGAGCTGTTTTTT. The whole variable domain, remainder taken from reference TRBV15 and TRBJ2-2, is DAMVIQNPRYQVTQFGKPVTLSCSQTLNHNVMYWYQQKSSQAPKLLFHYYDKDFNNEADTPDNFQSRRPNTSFCFLDIRSPGLGDTAMYLCATSRRTGANTGELFFGEGSRLTVL.

This clonotype was found many times. The chain uses TRBV6-6 and TRBJ2-3; D not resolved. V was cut by 2 bases and J by 0 bases, with 6 bases left in between. The germline CDR1 and CDR2 sequences are MNHNY and SVGAGI (reference sequence). CDR3 length: 14 residues. CDR3 in amino acids: CASSYTYSTDTQYF. The CDR3 DNA is TGTGCCAGCAGTTACACCTACAGCACAGATACGCAGTATTTT.

This clonotype was counted only a few times. The chain carries TRBV29-1 and TRBJ2-1, with a possible D match to TRBD1 (6 bases). Germline values: CDR1 SQVTM, CDR2 ANQGSEA. The length of the CDR3 is 10 residues. The CDR3 coding sequence is TGCAGTGGGGGCAGCGCTGAGCAGTTCTTC. This translates into CSGGSAEQFF.

The rearrangement joins TRBV19 to TRBJ2-3; D remains ambiguous. Looked up from germline, CDR1 is LNHDA and CDR2 is SQIVND (reference sequence). The CDR3 runs 13 residues. The V gene lost 3 bases and the J gene lost 1 base, with 5 bases spanning the gap. CDR3 protein: CASSILRTDTQYF. The CDR3 DNA reads as TGTGCCAGTAGTATCCTTCGCACAGATACGCAGTATTTT. Full variable domain (rest looked up from reference TRBV19 and TRBJ2-3): DGGITQSPKYLFRKEGQNVTLSCEQNLNHDAMYWYRQDPGQGLRLIYYSQIVNDFQKGDIAEGYSVSREKKESFPLTVTSAQKNPTAFYLCASSILRTDTQYFGPGTRLTVL.

This clonotype occurred many times. This sequence joins TRBV7-9 and TRBJ2-3, with 10 bases matching TRBD2. Germline CDR1 is SEHNR and CDR2 is FQNEAQ (reference sequence). Trimming took 3 bases from V and 2 from J; bases not matched to a gene: 8. This CDR3 spans 17 amino acids. The CDR3 DNA reads TGTGCCAGCAGCTTCCCTAGCGGGGGATCCCCCACAGATACGCAGTATTTT. Its translation: CASSFPSGGSPTDTQYF.

Comments on this clonotype: One end of the junction varies from germline; a read error may be responsible. The rearrangement links TRBV9 to TRBJ2-2; a possible D gene is TRBD2 (6 bases). CDR1 and CDR2 from the germline V gene are SGDLS and YYNGEE. This CDR3 is built from 14 residues. CDR3 sequence (DNA): TGTGCCAGCAGCGTCGGGGAGGACACCAGGGAGCTGTTTTTT. This sequence encodes CASSVGEDTRELFF.

This clonotype is labeled as medium-sized (0.01 to 0.1%). The CDR3 loop is CASSEAGTSREQYF. The CDR3 DNA reads as TGCGCCAGCAGTGAGGCTGGGACATCGAGGGAGCAGTACTTC. This chain joins TRBV10-2 and TRBJ2-7, with a tentative D call TRBD1 (6 bases). The CDR3 length is 14 residues. Trimming took off 2 bases at V and 7 bases at J, with 15 bases between the two ends. CDR1 is WSHSY and CDR2 is SAAADI in the germline V gene.